This T cell receptor beta chain came from a study of STAT5B mutations in CD4+ large granular lymphocyte leukemia. This clone was seen once. Libraries were prepared by immunoSEQ multiplex PCR; TCRdb keeps only in-frame clonotypes and omits some of them. The sample records 30,000 to 35,000 clones, 88% being singletons. Specimen: CD4+ T cells from blood buffy coats. The receptor's source is a human donor in good health.

The CDR3 loop reads CASSMGFRDINQPQHF. The CDR3, as DNA: TGTGCCAGTAGTATGGGTTTTCGCGACATCAATCAGCCCCAGCATTTT. J is TRBJ1-5 and V is TRBV19; D uncertain. V was cut by 3 bases and J by 3 bases, with 15 bases left in between. From germline, CDR1 is LNHDA and CDR2 SQIVND (reference sequence). CDR3 size: 16 residues.